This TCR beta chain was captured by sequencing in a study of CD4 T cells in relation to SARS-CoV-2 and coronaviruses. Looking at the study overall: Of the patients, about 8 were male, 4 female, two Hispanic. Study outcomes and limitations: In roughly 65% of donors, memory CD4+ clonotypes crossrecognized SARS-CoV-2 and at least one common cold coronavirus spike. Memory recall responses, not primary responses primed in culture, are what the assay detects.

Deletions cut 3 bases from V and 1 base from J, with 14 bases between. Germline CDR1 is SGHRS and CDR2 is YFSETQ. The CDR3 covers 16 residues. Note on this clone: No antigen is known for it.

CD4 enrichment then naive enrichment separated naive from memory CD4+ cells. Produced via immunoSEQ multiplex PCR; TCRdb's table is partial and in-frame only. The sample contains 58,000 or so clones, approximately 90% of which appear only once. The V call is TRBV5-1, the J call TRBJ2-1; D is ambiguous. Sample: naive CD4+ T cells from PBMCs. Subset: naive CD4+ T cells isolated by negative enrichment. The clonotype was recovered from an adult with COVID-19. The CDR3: CASSSLLPESYNEQFF. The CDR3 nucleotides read TGCGCCAGCAGCTCGCTCTTGCCAGAGTCCTACAATGAGCAGTTCTTC.